One and the same sample provided the 3 T cell receptor beta chains below, sequenced in a study of cytomegalovirus exposure and HLA in healthy donors. Assay used: immunoSEQ multiplex PCR; TCRdb lists only in-frame clones, some missing. The data contain about 73,000 clones, 85% to 95% of them singletons. The sequencing sample was made of PBMCs. These receptors all stem from a woman aged 18-30 years in good health and CMV-seropositive.

The chain uses TRBV7-9 and TRBJ2-7; TRBD2 aligns across 9 bases. V lost 5 bases and J lost 5; bases outside the gene matches: 7. The germline CDR1 and CDR2 sequences are SEHNR and FQNEAQ (reference sequence). The CDR3 extends over 14 amino acids. CDR3 bases: TGTGCCAGCAGCCCGTCAAGCGGGAGGAACGAGCAGTACTTC. Encoded protein: CASSPSSGRNEQYF.

This sequence joins TRBV5-1 and TRBJ1-1, with 9 bases fitting TRBD1. V gave up 1 base and J gave up 3 bases; unmatched junction bases: 13. This CDR3 has 18 residues. Germline CDR1 is SGHRS and CDR2 is YFSETQ. The CDR3 is CASSLRVGQGEGHTEAFF. The CDR3 region has the DNA TGCGCCAGCAGCTTGCGTGTGGGACAGGGAGAGGGGCACACTGAAGCTTTCTTT.

The chain uses TRBV25-1 and TRBJ2-5; tentatively, D is TRBD2 (6 bases). Germline V gene data show CDR1 as MGHDK and CDR2 as SYGVNS. Trimming left V 2 bases short and J 2 bases short, with 12 bases between. The CDR3 covers 15 residues. The CDR3 protein is CASSEPRLGQETQYF. The CDR3 DNA is TGTGCCAGCAGTGAACCCCGACTAGGGCAAGAGACCCAGTACTTC.